What follows is one TCR beta chain and its context. Antigen unknown. This entry is derived from a study of response to subunit inactivated influenza vaccine. Study-wide findings and caveats: The authors suggested that few new T cells are recruited per seasonal influenza vaccination.

One entry per CDR3 protein results from TCRdb running MiXCR on the RT-PCR reads. The sample gives 280,000 or so distinct CDR3 sequences, around a fifth of which show up once; 10% is in the top ten. The sequence was obtained from a man between 50 and 75 years old who received an inactivated influenza vaccine. The sample was PBMCs from blood, taken approximately 20 months after vaccination.

CDR3 sequence reads: CASSSSSYVMNTEAFF. CDR3 bases: TGCGCCAGCAGCTCTAGCAGTTACGTCATGAACACTGAAGCTTTCTTT. J is TRBJ1-1 and V is TRBV5-1; the D is unclear. The CDR3 spans 16 residues. Trimming took off 3 bases at V and 0 bases at J, with 15 bases between the two ends. The germline V gene has CDR1 SGHRS and CDR2 YFSETQ.